The 6 T cell receptor beta chains listed next were all sequenced from one sample in a study of T cell repertoires in cytomegalovirus infection. One entry per CDR3 protein, called by TCRdb with MiXCR from the reads. The data contain nearly 650,000 distinct CDR3 sequences, roughly 24% of them singletons. Material: CD8+ T cells from PBMCs. The receptors originated from a human donor in good health (CMV status not recorded). Some clones in this sample may be carry-over from other donors' samples.

Notes on this clonotype: Possible read error: a much larger clone is one base away. This rearrangement joins TRBV7-9 to TRBJ2-5; no clear D gene. The CDR3 runs to 13 residues. Germline-derived CDR1 and CDR2 are SEHNR and FQNEAQ (reference sequence). With 0 bases removed from V and 1 base from J, the gap between germline ends came to 3 bases. This CDR3 reads CASSLAAQETQYF. In nucleotides, the CDR3 is TGTGCCAGCAGCTTAGCGGCCCAAGAGACCCAGTACTTC.

Concerning this clonotype itself: A read error is likely here: a far larger clone is one base away. This chain joins TRBV11-2 and TRBJ2-2; no clear D. This CDR3 is 12 amino acids long. Germline V gives CDR1 SGHAT, CDR2 FQNNGV. In DNA form, the CDR3 reads TGTGCCATCAGCTTCAGCACCGGGGAGCTGTTTTTT. Protein: CAISFSTGELFF. Full variable domain (rest looked up from reference TRBV11-2 and TRBJ2-2): EAGVAQSPRYKIIEKRQSVAFWCNPISGHATLYWYQQILGQGPKLLIQFQNNGVVDDSQLPKDRFSAERLKGVDSTLKIQPAKLEDSAVYLCAISFSTGELFFGEGSRLTVL.

The chain carries TRBV4-1 and TRBJ2-1; possibly TRBD2 for D (7 bases). Trimming left V 4 bases short and J 12 bases short, with 13 bases between. Germline-derived CDR1 and CDR2 are MGHRA and YSYEKL. The CDR3 has 12 amino acids. The CDR3 sequence is CASSPTAGAQFF. The DNA for the CDR3 is TGCGCCAGCAGCCCAACCGCGGGGGCGCAGTTCTTC.

The rearrangement links TRBV27 to TRBJ2-1; 8 bases match TRBD2. Germline values: CDR1 MNHEY, CDR2 SMNVEV (reference sequence). J was trimmed by 6 bases and V by 3 bases; bases with no gene match: 4. This CDR3 has 14 residues. CDR3 coding DNA: TGTGCCAGCAGTTTCGCGGGGGGCAGCAATGAGCAGTTCTTC. Translating it yields CASSFAGGSNEQFF.

CDR3 residues: CASSFRGAVEAFF. The CDR3 bases are TGTGCCAGCAGCTTCCGAGGGGCGGTTGAAGCTTTCTTT. This chain uses TRBV7-4 with TRBJ1-1; perhaps TRBD1 as D (5 bases). This CDR3 comprises 13 residues. CDR1 SGHVT and CDR2 SQSDAQ come from the germline V gene. V was shortened by 3 bases and J by 7 bases, with 12 bases between the two germline ends.

The chain is built from TRBV7-8 and TRBJ2-7; D remains unclear. This CDR3 has 12 amino acids. With 5 bases removed from V and 4 bases from J, the gap between germline ends came to 9 bases. The germline V gene has CDR1 SGHVS and CDR2 FQNEAQ. The CDR3 is CASSQELYEQYF. The DNA for the CDR3 is TGTGCCAGCAGCCAAGAACTATACGAGCAGTACTTC.